What follows describes a single T cell receptor (beta chain). Mismatch with germline at one junction end may stem from a read error. The sample is drawn from a study of blood T cell repertoires in COVID-19. Overall study context: Acute-phase and convalescent COVID-19 samples originated in the United States, Italy and Spain. T cells, B-cell-depleted T cells, or PBMCs supplied cDNA or gDNA.

The CDR3 consists of 16 residues. Germline-derived CDR1 and CDR2 are MNHEY and SVGEGT. Here immunoSEQ multiplex PCR was the method, and the copy in TCRdb shows in-frame clones only, minus some. The sample yields approximately 140,000 clones, around 88% seen once. The sample was peripheral blood. The TCR was taken from a human donor in a cohort sampled during active COVID-19. The J gene is TRBJ2-5, the V gene TRBV6-2 or TRBV6-3, with 10 bases lining up with TRBD1. CDR3 in DNA: TGTGCCAGCACTTACGGGACAGGGGAGTACCAAGAGACCCAGTACTTC. Translating it yields CASTYGTGEYQETQYF.